This entry describes one T cell receptor (beta chain). What it binds is unknown. The data originate from a study of T cells after yellow fever vaccination. There are 14 residues in the CDR3. V shed 2 bases and J 7 bases; nucleotides not matched to a gene: 7. Germline V gene lookup returns CDR1 SGHTA and CDR2 FQGNSA. A process of 5'RACE template switching, which added a universal primer site and UMIs, was used to make TCR cDNA. Each CDR3 protein gets one entry after TCRdb re-called the 5' RACE reads with MiXCR. In the table there are some 500,000 distinct CDR3 sequences, 13% of which are singletons. Study observations and caveats: A faster peak, day 5 versus 15, was reached by the weaker secondary response.

The receptor was derived from a man aged 30 to 45 who received the YFV17D yellow fever vaccine. Specimen: PBMCs, collected on the day of the yellow fever booster vaccination. V is TRBV7-2 and J is TRBJ2-7, with TRBD2 identical over 8 bases. This chain's CDR3 is CASSLRGRSEEQYF. CDR3 DNA: TGTGCCAGCAGCTTACGCGGGAGGAGTGAGGAGCAGTACTTC.